The sequence of this T cell receptor (beta chain) was determined in a study of OX40 agonist ivuxolimab in advanced cancers. Study context: The mean age was about 61 years, ranging from roughly 23 to 90, with under 90% of participants male. Three patients, one with hepatocellular carcinoma and two with cutaneous melanoma, achieved partial responses.

This CDR3 region has 16 residues. The J segment lost 0 bases and the V segment lost 1 base, leaving 5 bases of the junction unmatched. Germline V gene lookup returns CDR1 GTSNPN and CDR2 SVGIG (reference sequence). Here immunoSEQ multiplex PCR was the method, and the copy in TCRdb shows in-frame clones only, minus some. The sample yields about 22,000 clones, just under 85% seen once. Sequencing was performed on CD4+ or CD8+ T cells sorted from blood, taken in a trial of the OX40 agonist ivuxolimab. The chain carries TRBV30 and TRBJ2-1; TRBD1 matches 8 bases. The sequence was obtained from an adult with an advanced solid tumor such as melanoma, head and neck, liver or kidney cancer. CDR3 residues: CAWSEAGTGSYNEQFF. The CDR3 DNA follows: TGTGCCTGGAGTGAGGCCGGGACAGGCTCCTACAATGAGCAGTTCTTC.